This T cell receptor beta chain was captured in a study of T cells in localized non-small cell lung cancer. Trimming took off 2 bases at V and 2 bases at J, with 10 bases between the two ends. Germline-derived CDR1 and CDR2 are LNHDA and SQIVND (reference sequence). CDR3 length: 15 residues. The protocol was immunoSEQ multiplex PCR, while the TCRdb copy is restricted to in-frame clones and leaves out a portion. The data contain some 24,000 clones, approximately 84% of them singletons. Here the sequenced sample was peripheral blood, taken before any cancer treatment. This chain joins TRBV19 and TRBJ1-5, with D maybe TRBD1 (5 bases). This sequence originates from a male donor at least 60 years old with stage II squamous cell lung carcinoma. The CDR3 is CASSIPGLGNQPQHF. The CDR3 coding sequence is TGTGCCAGTAGTATACCGGGGCTTGGCAATCAGCCCCAGCATTTT.